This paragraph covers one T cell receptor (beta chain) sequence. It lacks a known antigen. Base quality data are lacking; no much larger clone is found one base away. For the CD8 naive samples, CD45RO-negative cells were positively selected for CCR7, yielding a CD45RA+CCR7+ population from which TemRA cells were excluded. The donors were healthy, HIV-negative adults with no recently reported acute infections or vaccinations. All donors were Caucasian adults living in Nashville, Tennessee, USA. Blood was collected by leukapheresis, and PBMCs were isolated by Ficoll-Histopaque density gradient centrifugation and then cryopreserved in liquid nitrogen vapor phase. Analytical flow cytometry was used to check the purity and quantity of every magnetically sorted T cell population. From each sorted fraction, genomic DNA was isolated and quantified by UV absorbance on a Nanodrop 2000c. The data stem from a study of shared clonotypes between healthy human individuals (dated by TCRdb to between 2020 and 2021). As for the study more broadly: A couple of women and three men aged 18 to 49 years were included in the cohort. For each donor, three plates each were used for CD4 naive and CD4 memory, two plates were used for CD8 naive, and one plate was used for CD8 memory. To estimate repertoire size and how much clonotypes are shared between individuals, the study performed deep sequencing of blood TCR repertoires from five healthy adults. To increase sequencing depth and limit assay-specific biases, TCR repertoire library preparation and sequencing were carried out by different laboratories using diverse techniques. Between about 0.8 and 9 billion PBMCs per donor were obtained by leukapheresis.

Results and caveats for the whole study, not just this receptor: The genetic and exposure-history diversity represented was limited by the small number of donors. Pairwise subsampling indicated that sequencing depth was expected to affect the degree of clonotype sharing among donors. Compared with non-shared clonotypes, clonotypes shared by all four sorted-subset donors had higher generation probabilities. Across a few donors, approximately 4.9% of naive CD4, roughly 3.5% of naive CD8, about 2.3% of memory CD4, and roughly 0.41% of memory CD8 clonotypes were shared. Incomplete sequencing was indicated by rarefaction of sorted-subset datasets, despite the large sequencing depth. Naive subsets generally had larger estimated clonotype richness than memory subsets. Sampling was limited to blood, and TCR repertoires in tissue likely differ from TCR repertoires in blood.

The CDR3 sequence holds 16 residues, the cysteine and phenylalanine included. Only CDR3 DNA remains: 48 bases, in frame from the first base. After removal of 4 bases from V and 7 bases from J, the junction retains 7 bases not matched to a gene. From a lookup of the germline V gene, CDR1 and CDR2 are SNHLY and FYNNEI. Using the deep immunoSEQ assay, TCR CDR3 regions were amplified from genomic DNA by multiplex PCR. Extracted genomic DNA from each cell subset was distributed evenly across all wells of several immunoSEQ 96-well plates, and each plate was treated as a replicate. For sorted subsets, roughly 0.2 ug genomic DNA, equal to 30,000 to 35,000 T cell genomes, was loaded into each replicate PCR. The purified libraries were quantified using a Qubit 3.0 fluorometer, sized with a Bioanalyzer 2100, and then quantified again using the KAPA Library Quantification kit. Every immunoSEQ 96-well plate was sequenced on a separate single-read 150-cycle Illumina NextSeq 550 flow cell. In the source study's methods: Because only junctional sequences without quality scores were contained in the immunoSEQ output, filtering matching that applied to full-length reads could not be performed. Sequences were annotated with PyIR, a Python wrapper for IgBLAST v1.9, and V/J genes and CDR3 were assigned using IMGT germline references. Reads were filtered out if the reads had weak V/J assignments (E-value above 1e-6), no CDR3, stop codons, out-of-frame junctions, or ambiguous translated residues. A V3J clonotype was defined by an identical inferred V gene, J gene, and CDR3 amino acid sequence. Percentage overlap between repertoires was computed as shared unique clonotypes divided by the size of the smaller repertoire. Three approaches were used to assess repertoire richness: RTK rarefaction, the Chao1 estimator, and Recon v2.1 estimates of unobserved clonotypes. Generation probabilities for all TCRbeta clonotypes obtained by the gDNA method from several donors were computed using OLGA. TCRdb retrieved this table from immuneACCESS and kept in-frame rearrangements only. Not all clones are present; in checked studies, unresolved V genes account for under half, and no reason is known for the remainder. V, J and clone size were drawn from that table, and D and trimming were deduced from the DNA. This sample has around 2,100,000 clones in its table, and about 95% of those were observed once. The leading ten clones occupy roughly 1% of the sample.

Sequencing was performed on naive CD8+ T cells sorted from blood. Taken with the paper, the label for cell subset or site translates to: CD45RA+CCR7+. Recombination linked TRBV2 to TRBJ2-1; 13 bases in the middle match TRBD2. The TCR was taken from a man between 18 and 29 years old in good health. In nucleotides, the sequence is TGTGCCAGCAGTGGACTAGCGGGGGGACGGGAGAATGAGCAGTTCTTC. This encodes CASSGLAGGRENEQFF.